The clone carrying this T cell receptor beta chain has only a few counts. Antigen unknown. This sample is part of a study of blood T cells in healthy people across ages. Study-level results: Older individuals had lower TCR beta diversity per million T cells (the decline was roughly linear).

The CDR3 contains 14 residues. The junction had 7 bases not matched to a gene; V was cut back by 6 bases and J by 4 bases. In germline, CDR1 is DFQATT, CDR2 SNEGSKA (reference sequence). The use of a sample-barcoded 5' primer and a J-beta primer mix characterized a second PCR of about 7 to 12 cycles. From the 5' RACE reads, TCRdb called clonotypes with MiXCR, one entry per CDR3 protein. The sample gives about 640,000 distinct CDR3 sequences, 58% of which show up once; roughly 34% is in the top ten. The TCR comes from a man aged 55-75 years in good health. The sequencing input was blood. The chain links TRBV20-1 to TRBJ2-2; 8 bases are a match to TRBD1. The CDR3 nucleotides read TGCAGTGCCACTCAGGGGGCGTCCACCGGGGAGCTGTTTTTT. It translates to CSATQGASTGELFF.